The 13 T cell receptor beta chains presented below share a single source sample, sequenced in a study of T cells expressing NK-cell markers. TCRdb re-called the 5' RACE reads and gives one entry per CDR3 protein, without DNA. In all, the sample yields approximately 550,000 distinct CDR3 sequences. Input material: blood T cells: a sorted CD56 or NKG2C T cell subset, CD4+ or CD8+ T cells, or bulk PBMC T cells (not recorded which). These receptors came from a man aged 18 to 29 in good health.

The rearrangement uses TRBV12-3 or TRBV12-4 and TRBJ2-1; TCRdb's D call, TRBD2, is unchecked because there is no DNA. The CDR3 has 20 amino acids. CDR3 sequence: CASSFIGTGGTSGRFSEQFF.

The CDR3 loop is CASSLFPTGGETQYF. The V call is TRBV7-2, the J call TRBJ2-5; as DNA is missing, the TRBD1 call by TCRdb cannot be tested. The V gene's germline CDR1 is SGHTA and CDR2 FQGNSA. This CDR3 is 15 amino acids long.

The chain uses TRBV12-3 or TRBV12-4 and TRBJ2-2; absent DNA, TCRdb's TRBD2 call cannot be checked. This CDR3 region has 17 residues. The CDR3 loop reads CASSPTSVTTHTGELFF.

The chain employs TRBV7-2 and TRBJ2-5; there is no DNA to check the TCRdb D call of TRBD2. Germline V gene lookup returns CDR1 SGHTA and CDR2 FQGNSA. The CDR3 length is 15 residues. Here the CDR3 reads CASSSGSGRSETQYF.

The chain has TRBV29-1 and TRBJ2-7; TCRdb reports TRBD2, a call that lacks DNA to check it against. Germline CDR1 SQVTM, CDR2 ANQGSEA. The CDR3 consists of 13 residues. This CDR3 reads CSARHGTTYEQYF.

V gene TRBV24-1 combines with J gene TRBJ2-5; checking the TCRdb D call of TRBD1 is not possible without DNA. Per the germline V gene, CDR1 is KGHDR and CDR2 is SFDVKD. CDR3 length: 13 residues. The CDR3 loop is CATSTDREGSQYF.

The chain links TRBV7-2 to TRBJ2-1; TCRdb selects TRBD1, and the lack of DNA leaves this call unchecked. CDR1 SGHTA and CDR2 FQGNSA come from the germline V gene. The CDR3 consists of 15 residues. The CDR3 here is CASSPGTGGVNEQFF.

The CDR3 spells CATTAATGPGELFF. This chain joins TRBV24-1 and TRBJ2-2. The CDR3 consists of 14 residues. Germline loops: CDR1 KGHDR, CDR2 SFDVKD.

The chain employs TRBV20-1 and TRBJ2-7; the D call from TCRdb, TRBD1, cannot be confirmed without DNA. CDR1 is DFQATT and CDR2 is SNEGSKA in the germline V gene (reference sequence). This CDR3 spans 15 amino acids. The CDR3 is CSASGLMTGHYEQYF.

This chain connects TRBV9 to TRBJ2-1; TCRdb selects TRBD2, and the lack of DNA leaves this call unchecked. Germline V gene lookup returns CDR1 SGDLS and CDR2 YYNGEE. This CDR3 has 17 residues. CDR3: CASSVEWREGPYNEQFF.

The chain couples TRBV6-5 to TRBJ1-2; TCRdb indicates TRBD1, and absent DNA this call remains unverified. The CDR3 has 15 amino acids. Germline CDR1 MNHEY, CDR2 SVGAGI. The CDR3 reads CASSSPGQGAQGYTF.

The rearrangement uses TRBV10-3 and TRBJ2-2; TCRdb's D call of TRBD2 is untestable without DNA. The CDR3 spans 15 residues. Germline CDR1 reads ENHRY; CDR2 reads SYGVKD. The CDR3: CAISESTALTGELFF.

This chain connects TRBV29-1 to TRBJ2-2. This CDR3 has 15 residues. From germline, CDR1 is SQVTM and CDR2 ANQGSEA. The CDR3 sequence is CSVEIRGGNTGELFF.